The sequence of this TCR beta chain was determined in a study of blood T cell repertoires in COVID-19. The overall study: Collection of acute and convalescent COVID-19 samples took place in the United States, Italy and Spain. Sources were T cells, B-cell-depleted T cells, or PBMCs; the material itself was cDNA or gDNA.

With 3 bases clipped from V and 3 bases from J, the junction kept 7 bases outside the gene matches. There are 14 residues in the CDR3. CDR1 is DFQATT and CDR2 is SNEGSKA in the germline V gene (reference sequence). Original methodology: Estimated nucleated cell counts came from reference gene primer amplification. Method: immunoSEQ multiplex PCR; TCRdb's copy keeps in-frame clones and lacks some. V, J and clone size were drawn from that table, and D and trimming were deduced from the DNA. The table shows over 60,000 clones, with 60% to 85% occurring only once. The specimen sequenced was peripheral blood. The V gene is TRBV20-1, the J gene TRBJ2-7; 8 nucleotides align to TRBD1. This sequence was found in a woman aged 80 or older with acute or convalescent COVID-19. The CDR3 DNA reads as TGCAGTGCTAGTCCGATCGACAGGGGCTACGAGCAGTACTTC. This encodes CSASPIDRGYEQYF.